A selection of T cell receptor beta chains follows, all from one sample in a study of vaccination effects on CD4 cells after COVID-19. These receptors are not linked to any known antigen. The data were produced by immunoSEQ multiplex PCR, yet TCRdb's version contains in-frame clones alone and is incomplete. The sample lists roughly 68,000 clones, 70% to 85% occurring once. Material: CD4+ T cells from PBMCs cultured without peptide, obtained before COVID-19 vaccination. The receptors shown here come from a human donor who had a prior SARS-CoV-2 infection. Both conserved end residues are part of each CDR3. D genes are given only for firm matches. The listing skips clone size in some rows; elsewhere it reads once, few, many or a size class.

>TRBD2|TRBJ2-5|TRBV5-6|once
TGTGCCAGCAGCTTGGTGGGCGGGGGGGATCGGGAGACCCAGTACTTC
CASSLVGGGDRETQYF
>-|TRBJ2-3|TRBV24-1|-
TGTGCCACCAGTGCCGCAGATACGCAGTATTTT
CATSAADTQYF
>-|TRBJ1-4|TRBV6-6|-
TGTGCCAGCAGTATTCGCGGTCTTGAAAAACTGTTTTTT
CASSIRGLEKLFF
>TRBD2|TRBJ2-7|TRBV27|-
TGTGCCAGCAGGAAGACTAGCGGGAGTGGTTACGAGCAGTACTTC
CASRKTSGSGYEQYF
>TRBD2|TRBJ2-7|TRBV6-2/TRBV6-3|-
TGTGCCAGCAGTTACCCTAGCGGGAGTTACGAGCAGTACTTC
CASSYPSGSYEQYF
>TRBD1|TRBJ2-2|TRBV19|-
TGTGCCAGTAGTAACAGGGGTCCCGGGGAGCTGTTTTTT
CASSNRGPGELFF
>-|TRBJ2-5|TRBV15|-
TGTGCCACCAGCAGCCCCCAGGGACGCGAGACCCAGTACTTC
CATSSPQGRETQYF
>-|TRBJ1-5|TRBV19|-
TGTGCCAGTATAAACAGGAATAGCAATCAGCCCCAGCATTTT
CASINRNSNQPQHF
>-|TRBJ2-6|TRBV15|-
TGTGCCACCAGCAGGGCTTCCGGGGCCAACGTCCTGACTTTC
CATSRASGANVLTF
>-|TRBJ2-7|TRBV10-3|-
TGTGCCACCAAGGAGTCAGCTCAGTCCGAGCAGTACTTC
CATKESAQSEQYF
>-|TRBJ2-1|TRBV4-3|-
TGCGCCAGCAGCCAAGATAAGTGGTATGAGCAGTTCTTC
CASSQDKWYEQFF
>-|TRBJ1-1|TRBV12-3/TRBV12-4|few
TGTGCCAGCAGTCGCCTCGGGGGCACTGAAGCTTTCTTT
CASSRLGGTEAFF
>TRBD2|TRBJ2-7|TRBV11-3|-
TGTGCCAGCAGCCAGCATGAACTAGCGTTGTACGAGCAGTACTTC
CASSQHELALYEQYF
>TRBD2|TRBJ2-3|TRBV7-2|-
TGTGCCAGCACCAACGGGCTAGCGGGAGATACGCAGTATTTT
CASTNGLAGDTQYF
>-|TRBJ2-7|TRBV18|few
TGTGCCAGCTCACGGGCAGGGACCCTCTACGAGCAGTACTTC
CASSRAGTLYEQYF